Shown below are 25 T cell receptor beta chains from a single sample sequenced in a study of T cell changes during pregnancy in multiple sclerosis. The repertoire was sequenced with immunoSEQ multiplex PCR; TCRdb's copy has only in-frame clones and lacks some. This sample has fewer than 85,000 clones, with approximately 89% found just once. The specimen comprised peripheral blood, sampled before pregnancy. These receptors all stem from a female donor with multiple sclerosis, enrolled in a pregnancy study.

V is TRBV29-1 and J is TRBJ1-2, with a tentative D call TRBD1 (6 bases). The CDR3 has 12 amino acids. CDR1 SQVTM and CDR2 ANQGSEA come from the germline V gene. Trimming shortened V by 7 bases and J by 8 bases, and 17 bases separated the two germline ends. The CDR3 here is CSARRGAYGYTF. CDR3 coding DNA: TGCAGCGCCAGGCGGGGGGCTTACGGCTACACCTTC.

Written as DNA, the CDR3 is TGTGCCAGCAGTGAAGCGGACAGTGCCTACGAGCAGTACTTC. It encodes CASSEADSAYEQYF. The rearrangement links TRBV6-1 to TRBJ2-7, with D tentatively TRBD1 (6 bases). This CDR3 has 14 residues. The germline V gene encodes CDR1 MNHNS and CDR2 SASEGT. Trimming shortened V by 0 bases and J by 2 bases, and 8 bases separated the two germline ends.

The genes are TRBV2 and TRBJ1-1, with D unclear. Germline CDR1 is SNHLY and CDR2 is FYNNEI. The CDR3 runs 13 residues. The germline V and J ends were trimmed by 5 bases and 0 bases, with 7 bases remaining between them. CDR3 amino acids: CASSQDVNTEAFF. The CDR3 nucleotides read TGTGCCAGCAGTCAGGATGTGAACACTGAAGCTTTCTTT.

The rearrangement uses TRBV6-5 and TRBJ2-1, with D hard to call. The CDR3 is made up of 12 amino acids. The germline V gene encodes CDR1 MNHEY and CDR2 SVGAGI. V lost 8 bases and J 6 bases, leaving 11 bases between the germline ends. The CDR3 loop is CASQAGFNEQFF. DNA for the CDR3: TGTGCCAGCCAGGCAGGCTTCAATGAGCAGTTCTTC.

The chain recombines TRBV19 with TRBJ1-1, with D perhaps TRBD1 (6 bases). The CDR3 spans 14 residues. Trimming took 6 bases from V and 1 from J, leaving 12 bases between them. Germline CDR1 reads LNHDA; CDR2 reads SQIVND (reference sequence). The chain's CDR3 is CASRGAPSNTEAFF. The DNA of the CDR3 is TGTGCCAGTAGGGGGGCCCCGTCGAACACTGAAGCTTTCTTT.

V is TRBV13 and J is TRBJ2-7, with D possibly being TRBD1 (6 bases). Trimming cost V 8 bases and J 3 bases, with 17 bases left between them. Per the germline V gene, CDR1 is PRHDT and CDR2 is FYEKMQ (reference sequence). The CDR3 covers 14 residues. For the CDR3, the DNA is TGTGCCAGCGGGGGCCAGACAGGAAACTACGAGCAGTACTTC. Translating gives CASGGQTGNYEQYF.

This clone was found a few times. DNA for the CDR3: TGTGCCAGCAGTCCTCCAGGGAAAGAGACCCAGTACTTC. It yields the protein CASSPPGKETQYF. The J gene is TRBJ2-5, the V gene TRBV6-5, with TRBD1 as a possible D gene (5 bases). CDR1 MNHEY and CDR2 SVGAGI come from the germline V gene. V lost 5 bases and J lost 3, with 10 bases in between. The CDR3 sequence is 13 residues long.

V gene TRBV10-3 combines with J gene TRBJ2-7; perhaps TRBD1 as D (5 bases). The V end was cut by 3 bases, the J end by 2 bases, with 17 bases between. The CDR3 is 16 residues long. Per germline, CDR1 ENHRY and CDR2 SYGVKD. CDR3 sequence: CAISEQANTYAYEQYF. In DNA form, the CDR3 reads TGTGCCATCAGTGAACAGGCTAACACCTACGCCTACGAGCAGTACTTC.

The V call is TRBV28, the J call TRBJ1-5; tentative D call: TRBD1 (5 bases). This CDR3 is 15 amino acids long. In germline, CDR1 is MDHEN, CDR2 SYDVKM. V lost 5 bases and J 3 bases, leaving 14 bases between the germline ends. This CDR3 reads CASSTYPTDNQPQHF. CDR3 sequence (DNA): TGTGCCAGCAGTACCTACCCGACAGACAATCAGCCCCAGCATTTT.

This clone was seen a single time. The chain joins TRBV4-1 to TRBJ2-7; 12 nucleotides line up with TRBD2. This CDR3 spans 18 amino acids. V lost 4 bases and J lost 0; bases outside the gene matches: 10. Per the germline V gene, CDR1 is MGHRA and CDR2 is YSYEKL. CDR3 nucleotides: TGCGCCAGCAGCCCTAGATTGACTAGCGGGGGCCTCTCCTACGAGCAGTACTTC. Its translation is CASSPRLTSGGLSYEQYF.

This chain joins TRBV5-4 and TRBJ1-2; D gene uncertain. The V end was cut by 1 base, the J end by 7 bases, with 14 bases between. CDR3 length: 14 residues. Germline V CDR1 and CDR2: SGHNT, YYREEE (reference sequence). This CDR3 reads CASSLQRAFGGYTF. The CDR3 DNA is TGTGCCAGCAGCTTGCAGCGGGCTTTTGGTGGCTACACCTTC.

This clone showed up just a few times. The CDR3 sequence is CASSLGAGERGEQFF. In DNA, the CDR3 is TGTGCCAGCAGCTTAGGGGCAGGGGAGCGCGGTGAGCAGTTCTTC. The chain joins TRBV7-2 to TRBJ2-1, with D perhaps matching TRBD1 (6 bases). Germline V gene data show CDR1 as SGHTA and CDR2 as FQGNSA. The CDR3 consists of 15 residues. The germline V and J ends were trimmed by 1 base and 9 bases, with 16 bases remaining between them.

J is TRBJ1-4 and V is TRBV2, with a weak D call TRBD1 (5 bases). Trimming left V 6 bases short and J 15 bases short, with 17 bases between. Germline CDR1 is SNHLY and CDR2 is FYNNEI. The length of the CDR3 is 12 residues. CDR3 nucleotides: TGTGCCAGCAGGGGAACCGGGACTTTAGTGTTTTTT. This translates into CASRGTGTLVFF. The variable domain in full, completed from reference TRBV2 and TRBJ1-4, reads EPEVTQTPSHQVTQMGQEVILRCVPISNHLYFYWYRQILGQKVEFLVSFYNNEISEKSEIFDDQFSVERPDGSNFTLKIRSTKLEDSAMYFCASRGTGTLVFFGSGTQLSVL.

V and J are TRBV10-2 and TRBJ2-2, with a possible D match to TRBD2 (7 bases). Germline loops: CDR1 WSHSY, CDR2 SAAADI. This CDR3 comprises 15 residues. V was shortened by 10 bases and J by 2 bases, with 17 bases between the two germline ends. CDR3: CATGGGAQNTGELFF. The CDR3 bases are TGCGCCACCGGTGGGGGGGCCCAAAACACCGGGGAGCTGTTTTTT.

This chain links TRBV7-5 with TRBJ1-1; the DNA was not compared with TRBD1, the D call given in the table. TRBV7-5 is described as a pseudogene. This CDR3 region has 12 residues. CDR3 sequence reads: CARQVKAARAFF. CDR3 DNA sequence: TGTGCCAGACAGGTCAAGGCAGCCCGCGCTTTCTTT.

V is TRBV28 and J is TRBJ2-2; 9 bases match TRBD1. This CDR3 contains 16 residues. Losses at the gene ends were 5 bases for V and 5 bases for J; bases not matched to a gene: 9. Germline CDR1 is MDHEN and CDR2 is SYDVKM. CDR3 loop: CASSRRQGVGTGELFF. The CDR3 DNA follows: TGTGCCAGCAGTCGGAGACAGGGGGTGGGAACCGGGGAGCTGTTTTTT.

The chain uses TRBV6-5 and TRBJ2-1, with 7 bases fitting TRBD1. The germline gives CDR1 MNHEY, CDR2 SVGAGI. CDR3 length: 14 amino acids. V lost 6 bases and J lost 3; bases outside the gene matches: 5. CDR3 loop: CASRSGQNYNEQFF. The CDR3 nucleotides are TGTGCCAGCAGATCGGGACAGAACTACAATGAGCAGTTCTTC.

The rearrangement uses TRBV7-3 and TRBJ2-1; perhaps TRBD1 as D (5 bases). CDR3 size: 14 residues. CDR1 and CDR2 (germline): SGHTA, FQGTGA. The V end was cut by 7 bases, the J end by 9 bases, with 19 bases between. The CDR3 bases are TGTGCCAGCAAGCTAACAGGTGATGTTGGTGAGCAGTTCTTC. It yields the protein CASKLTGDVGEQFF.

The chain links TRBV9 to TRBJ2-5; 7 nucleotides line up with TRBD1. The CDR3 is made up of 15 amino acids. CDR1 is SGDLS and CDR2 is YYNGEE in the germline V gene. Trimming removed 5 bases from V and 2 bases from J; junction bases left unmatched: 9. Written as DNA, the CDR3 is TGTGCCAGCAGACCGACAGGGTCCGGACAAGAGACCCAGTACTTC. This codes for CASRPTGSGQETQYF.

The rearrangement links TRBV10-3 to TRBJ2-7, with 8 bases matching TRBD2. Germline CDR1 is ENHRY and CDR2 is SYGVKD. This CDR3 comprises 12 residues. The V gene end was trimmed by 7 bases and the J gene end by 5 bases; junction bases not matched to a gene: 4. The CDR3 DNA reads TGTGCCATCATGGCGGGGGGTAACGAGCAGTACTTC. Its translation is CAIMAGGNEQYF.

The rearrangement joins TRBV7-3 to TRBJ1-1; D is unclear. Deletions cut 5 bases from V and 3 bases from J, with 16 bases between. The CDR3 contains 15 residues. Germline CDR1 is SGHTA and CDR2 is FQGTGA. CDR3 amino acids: CASSLVPTDYTEAFF. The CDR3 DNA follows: TGTGCCAGCAGCCTCGTCCCGACCGACTACACTGAAGCTTTCTTT.

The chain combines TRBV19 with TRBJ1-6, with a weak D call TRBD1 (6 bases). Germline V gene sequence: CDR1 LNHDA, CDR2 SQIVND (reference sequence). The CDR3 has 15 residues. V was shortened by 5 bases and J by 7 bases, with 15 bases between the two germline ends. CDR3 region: CASSSMGAGNSPLHF. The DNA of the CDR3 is TGTGCCAGTAGTTCCATGGGGGCAGGCAATTCACCCCTCCACTTT.

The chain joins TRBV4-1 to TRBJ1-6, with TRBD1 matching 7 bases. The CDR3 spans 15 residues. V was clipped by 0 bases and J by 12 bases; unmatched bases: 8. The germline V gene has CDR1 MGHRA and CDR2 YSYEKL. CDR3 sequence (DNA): TGCGCCAGCAGCCAAGAAGGGGGCGCGAGTTTACCCCTCCACTTT. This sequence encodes CASSQEGGASLPLHF.

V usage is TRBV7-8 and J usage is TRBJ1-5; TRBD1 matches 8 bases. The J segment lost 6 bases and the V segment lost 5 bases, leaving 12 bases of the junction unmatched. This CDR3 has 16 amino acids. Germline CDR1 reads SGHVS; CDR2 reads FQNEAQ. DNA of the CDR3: TGTGCCAGCAGCGACGACCGGGACAGGTGGTTTCAGCCCCAGCATTTT. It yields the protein CASSDDRDRWFQPQHF.

The CDR3 spells CAWRTPTYGYTF. The CDR3, as DNA: TGTGCCTGGAGGACACCAACCTATGGCTACACCTTC. The chain links TRBV30 to TRBJ1-2; D not resolved. Per germline, CDR1 GTSNPN and CDR2 SVGIG (reference sequence). The V gene lost 3 bases and the J gene lost 4 bases, with 9 bases spanning the gap. This CDR3 is 12 amino acids long.